A selection of T cell receptor beta chains follows, all from one sample in a study of T-cell memory formation after mild COVID-19. TCRdb used MiXCR to reprocess the 5' RACE reads, holding one entry per CDR3 protein. The data show 180,000 or so distinct CDR3 sequences, approximately 10% seen once. The specimen sequenced was PBMCs or a T cell subset sorted from them (not recorded which). Receptors were obtained from a man aged 18 to 35 who had mild COVID-19 (a few samples of this study predate the infection). Cell type and time point are not known. CDR3s include the opening cysteine and the closing phenylalanine or tryptophan. The D gene is left open where the match is weak. Clone sizes are given selectively: once, few, many, or a class where the clone is expanded.

>.|TRBJ2-1|TRBV7-3|.
CASSSGGTELYNEQFF
TGTGCCAGCAGCTCTGGAGGGACAGAGCTTTACAATGAGCAGTTCTTC
>.|TRBJ1-1|TRBV6-6|few
CASSWMGNTEAFF
TGTGCCAGCAGTTGGATGGGGAACACTGAAGCTTTCTTT
>.|TRBJ1-1|TRBV5-6|few
CASSLAGGWTEAFF
TGTGCCAGCAGCTTGGCGGGGGGTTGGACTGAAGCTTTCTTT
>.|TRBJ1-4|TRBV7-8|.
CASSLGSVLDRLNEKLFF
TGTGCCAGCAGCTTAGGGTCCGTCCTGGACAGATTAAATGAAAAACTGTTTTTT
>.|TRBJ1-5|TRBV18|.
CASSLPNQPQHF
TGTGCCAGCTCACTACCTAATCAGCCCCAGCATTTT
>.|TRBJ2-1|TRBV20-1|few
CSVPGGLGPGQFF
TGCAGTGTTCCCGGGGGACTGGGGCCGGGGCAGTTCTTC
>.|TRBJ2-5|TRBV7-2|few
CASSLVVRQQTQYF
TGTGCCAGCAGCTTAGTAGTTAGACAACAGACCCAGTACTTC
>.|TRBJ2-7|TRBV3-1|.
CASSQGWTYEQYF
TGTGCCAGCAGCCAAGGTTGGACCTACGAGCAGTACTTC
>TRBD1|TRBJ2-2|TRBV28|few
CAIHAGTGYTGELFF
TGTGCCATCCACGCCGGGACAGGATACACCGGGGAGCTGTTTTTT
>.|TRBJ1-3|TRBV5-1|.
CASSSISGNTIYF
TGCGCCAGCAGCAGTATCTCTGGAAACACCATATATTTT
>TRBD2|TRBJ2-2|TRBV9|many
CASTQAGSGTGELFF
TGTGCCAGCACCCAAGCGGGATCGGGCACCGGGGAGCTGTTTTTT
>TRBD2|TRBJ2-5|TRBV20-1|few
CSAPQTGGVIQRETQYF
TGCAGTGCGCCCCAAACGGGGGGGGTGATTCAGAGAGAGACCCAGTACTTC
>TRBD2|TRBJ2-1|TRBV28|.
CASSPITPGLKTF
TGTGCCAGCAGTCCTATAACGCCGGGACTAAAGACCTTC
>.|TRBJ2-5|TRBV12-5|few
CASGSPGPTGTQYF
TGTGCTAGTGGTTCTCCAGGGCCGACCGGGACCCAGTACTTC
>.|TRBJ2-7|TRBV4-3|few
CASSPLLGTREQYF
TGCGCCAGCAGCCCACTTTTGGGCACCAGGGAGCAGTACTTC
>TRBD1|TRBJ2-2|TRBV20-1|.
CSARRRDRNTGELFF
TGCAGTGCTAGGCGCCGGGACAGGAACACCGGGGAGCTGTTTTTT
>TRBD1|TRBJ2-4|TRBV4-3|.
CDSSQEGTGMDIQYF
TGCGACAGCAGCCAAGAGGGGACAGGGATGGACATTCAGTACTTC
>.|TRBJ1-2|TRBV6-6|few
CASSYLGGGSGGYTF
TGTGCCAGCAGTTACCTCGGGGGGGGATCGGGCGGCTACACCTTC
>TRBD1|TRBJ2-5|TRBV6-5|few
CASRDDRGETQYF
TGTGCCAGCAGGGACGACAGGGGGGAGACCCAGTACTTC
>TRBD1|TRBJ1-1|TRBV29-1|medium-sized
CSVVLLQGATEAFF
TGCAGCGTTGTACTTCTACAGGGGGCCACTGAAGCTTTCTTT
>.|TRBJ2-6|TRBV2|few
CASRESGANVLTF
TGTGCCAGCAGGGAGTCTGGGGCCAACGTCCTGACTTTC
>.|TRBJ1-2|TRBV4-1|few
CASSQPQGRRYGYTF
TGCGCCAGCAGCCAACCCCAGGGCCGCCGCTATGGCTACACCTTC
>.|TRBJ1-5|TRBV7-2|few
CASSLYGVRNQPQHF
TGTGCCAGCAGCTTATACGGGGTCCGCAATCAGCCCCAGCATTTT
>.|TRBJ2-7|TRBV7-7|few
CASSSAPSYEQYF
TGTGCCAGCAGCTCCGCTCCCTCCTACGAGCAGTACTTC
>.|TRBJ2-3|TRBV5-5|many
CASSLSTNTDTQYF
TGTGCCAGCAGCTTGAGTACTAACACAGATACGCAGTATTTT
>TRBD2|TRBJ2-1|TRBV20-1|once
CSASGLAGVSSYNEQFF
TGCAGTGCCTCGGGACTAGCGGGGGTAAGCTCCTACAATGAGCAGTTCTTC
>.|TRBJ2-2|TRBV6-2/TRBV6-3|.
CASGGRSTGELFF
TGTGCGTCCGGGGGCAGAAGCACCGGGGAGCTGTTTTTT
>TRBD2|TRBJ2-7|TRBV5-1|many
CASSSGGGTYEQYF
TGCGCCAGCAGCTCCGGCGGGGGGACCTACGAGCAGTACTTC
>.|TRBJ2-1|TRBV12-3/TRBV12-4|.
CASSFLGNEQFF
TGTGCCAGCAGTTTTTTAGGCAATGAGCAGTTCTTC
>.|TRBJ1-1|TRBV29-1|few
CSVGRGWNTEAFF
TGCAGCGTTGGGAGGGGGTGGAACACTGAAGCTTTCTTT
>.|TRBJ2-1|TRBV12-3/TRBV12-4|many
CASNNPGAVEQFF
TGTGCCAGCAACAACCCCGGGGCGGTTGAGCAGTTCTTC
>.|TRBJ2-4|TRBV6-2/TRBV6-3|few
CASSLRGIKNIQYF
TGTGCCAGCAGTTTGAGAGGAATCAAAAACATTCAGTACTTC
>.|TRBJ2-1|TRBV20-1|few
CSAPYTLARNEQFF
TGCAGTGCTCCCTACACACTAGCCCGAAATGAGCAGTTCTTC
>.|TRBJ2-1|TRBV28|many
CASNRADEQFF
TGTGCCAGCAACAGGGCCGATGAGCAGTTCTTC
>TRBD1|TRBJ2-3|TRBV5-1|few
CASSLAGDSDTPDTQYF
TGCGCCAGCAGCTTGGCCGGGGACAGTGACACACCAGATACGCAGTATTTT
>TRBD1|TRBJ2-7|TRBV5-4|few
CASSSRTGSYEQYF
TGTGCCAGCAGCTCCAGGACAGGGAGCTACGAGCAGTACTTC
>TRBD1|TRBJ2-7|TRBV4-3|.
CASSQSPIGTGRTYEQYF
TGCGCCAGCAGCCAGTCCCCTATAGGGACAGGGAGAACCTACGAGCAGTACTTC
>.|TRBJ2-1|TRBV7-3|few
CASSLTGSGNEQFF
TGTGCCAGCAGCTTAACCGGGAGCGGCAATGAGCAGTTCTTC
>.|TRBJ2-7|TRBV27|.
CASSHGPSYEQYF
TGTGCCAGCAGCCATGGGCCGTCCTACGAGCAGTACTTC
>TRBD2|TRBJ2-7|TRBV3-1|.
CASSPGLAAPYEQYF
TGTGCCAGCAGCCCGGGACTAGCGGCCCCCTACGAGCAGTACTTC
>TRBD1|TRBJ2-4|TRBV7-2|.
CASSLAQGQGPKNIQYF
TGTGCCAGCAGCTTAGCGCAGGGACAGGGCCCCAAAAACATTCAGTACTTC
>.|TRBJ2-7|TRBV5-1|medium-sized
CASSLGWASGGKDEQYF
TGCGCCAGCAGCTTGGGATGGGCGTCTGGGGGGAAGGACGAGCAGTACTTC
>TRBD1|TRBJ1-2|TRBV5-1|few
CASSLGDRGGGGYTF
TGCGCCAGCAGCTTGGGAGACAGGGGCGGCGGTGGCTACACCTTC
>.|TRBJ1-2|TRBV7-2|.
CASSHGANYGYTF
TGTGCCAGCAGCCACGGAGCTAACTATGGCTACACCTTC
>.|TRBJ2-2|TRBV5-1|few
CASSLAQIQGELFF
TGCGCCAGCAGCTTGGCCCAAATCCAGGGGGAGCTGTTTTTT
>.|TRBJ2-2|TRBV20-1|.
CSAREGAAGELFF
TGCAGTGCTAGAGAGGGGGCAGCCGGGGAGCTGTTTTTT
>TRBD1|TRBJ1-3|TRBV4-3|.
CASSLDISGQGGNTIYF
TGCGCCAGCAGCCTGGATATAAGCGGACAGGGTGGAAACACCATATATTTT
>.|TRBJ1-4|TRBV5-1|few
CASSWGQQLFF
TGCGCCAGCAGCTGGGGACAACAACTGTTTTTT
>.|TRBJ2-3|TRBV25-1|many
CASGSGSSRRTDTQYF
TGTGCCAGCGGTTCAGGTTCCTCCCGGCGCACAGATACGCAGTATTTT
>TRBD1|TRBJ1-2|TRBV20-1|few
CSVTQGAGYGYTF
TGCAGTGTCACACAGGGGGCGGGTTATGGCTACACCTTC